The following is a TCR beta chain sequence with its context. Produced via immunoSEQ multiplex PCR; TCRdb's table is partial and in-frame only. The table lists some 170,000 clones, 65% to 85% of them singletons. The CDR3 consists of 12 residues. V was pared by 0 bases and J by 4 bases, with 4 bases between. Germline V gene lookup returns CDR1 SGDLS and CDR2 YYNGEE. This sample is drawn from a study of blood T cell repertoires in COVID-19. The chain is built from TRBV9 and TRBJ1-2; D is unclear. The sequencing sample was made of peripheral blood. The sequence derives from a middle-aged woman with COVID-19, enrolled during active disease. CDR3 protein: CASSVAVYGYTF. The DNA for the CDR3 is TGTGCCAGCAGCGTAGCCGTCTATGGCTACACCTTC.